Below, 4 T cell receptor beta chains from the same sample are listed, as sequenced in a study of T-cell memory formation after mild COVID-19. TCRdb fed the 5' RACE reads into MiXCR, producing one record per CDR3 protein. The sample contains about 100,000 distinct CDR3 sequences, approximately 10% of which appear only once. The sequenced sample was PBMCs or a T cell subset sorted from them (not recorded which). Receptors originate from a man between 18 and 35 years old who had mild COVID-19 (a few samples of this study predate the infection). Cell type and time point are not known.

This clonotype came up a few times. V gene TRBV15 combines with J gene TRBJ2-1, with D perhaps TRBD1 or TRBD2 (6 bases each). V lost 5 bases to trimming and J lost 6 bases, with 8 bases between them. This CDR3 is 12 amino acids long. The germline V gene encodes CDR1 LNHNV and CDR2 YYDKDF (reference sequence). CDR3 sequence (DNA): TGTGCCACCAGCGGAGGGGGCAATGAGCAGTTCTTC. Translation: CATSGGGNEQFF.

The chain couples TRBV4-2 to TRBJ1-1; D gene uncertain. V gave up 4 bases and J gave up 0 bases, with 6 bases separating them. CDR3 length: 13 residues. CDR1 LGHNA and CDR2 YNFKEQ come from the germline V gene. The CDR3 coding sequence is TGTGCCAGCAGCCGCGGATTGAACACTGAAGCTTTCTTT. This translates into CASSRGLNTEAFF.

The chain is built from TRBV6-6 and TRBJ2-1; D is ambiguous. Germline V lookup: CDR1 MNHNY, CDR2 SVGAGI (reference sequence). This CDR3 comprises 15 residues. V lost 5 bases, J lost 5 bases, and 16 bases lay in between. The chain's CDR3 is CASSIQLERDNEQFF. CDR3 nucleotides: TGTGCCAGCAGTATACAGTTGGAGAGAGACAATGAGCAGTTCTTC.

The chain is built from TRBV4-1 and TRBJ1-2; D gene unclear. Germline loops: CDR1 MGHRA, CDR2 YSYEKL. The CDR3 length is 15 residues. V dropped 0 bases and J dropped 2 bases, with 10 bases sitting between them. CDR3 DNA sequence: TGCGCCAGCAGCCAAGAGGCCGGGAACAACTATGGCTACACCTTC. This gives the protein CASSQEAGNNYGYTF.